Listed below are T cell receptor beta chains from one sample, sequenced in a study of beta chain features in type 1 diabetes. Profiling relied on immunoSEQ multiplex PCR, and the TCRdb table lists in-frame clones only, not all of them. The sample consists of roughly 240,000 clones, over 65% of them appearing once. Sequencing was performed on naive CD4+ T cells from blood. These receptors were obtained from a man in his thirties or forties in good health. The CDR3 runs from the conserved cysteine through the conserved F or W. The order of the fields is J gene, D gene, V gene, clone size, CDR3 protein, CDR3 DNA. The D gene is left open where the match is weak. Part of the rows lack a size; the others show once, few, many or a class for expanded clones.

>TRBJ2-7|NA|TRBV7-2|NA
CASSSGNSYEQYF
TGTGCCAGCAGCTCGGGAAACTCTTACGAGCAGTACTTC
>TRBJ2-2|NA|TRBV30|NA
CAWVSHTGELFF
TGTGCCTGGGTGTCGCACACCGGGGAGCTGTTTTTT
>TRBJ2-2|NA|TRBV9|NA
CASSTTGELFF
TGTGCCAGCAGCACCACCGGGGAGCTGTTTTTT
>TRBJ1-1|NA|TRBV30|NA
CAWSMGMNTEAFF
TGTGCCTGGAGTATGGGCATGAACACTGAAGCTTTCTTT
>TRBJ2-5|NA|TRBV11-2|NA
CASSLGQGTYQETQYF
TGTGCCAGCAGCTTAGGCCAGGGGACGTACCAAGAGACCCAGTACTTC
>TRBJ2-3|TRBD2|TRBV25-1|NA
CASSGSSGGPVEYF
TGTGCCAGCAGTGGGAGTAGCGGGGGCCCAGTGGAGTATTTT
>TRBJ2-7|NA|TRBV30|NA
CAWSGGSYEQYF
TGTGCCTGGAGTGGGGGGTCCTACGAGCAGTACTTC
>TRBJ1-1|NA|TRBV29-1|NA
CSVVDTMNTEAFF
TGCAGCGTTGTGGACACCATGAACACTGAAGCTTTCTTT
>TRBJ2-3|NA|TRBV25-1|few
CASSGFNRDTQYF
TGTGCCAGCAGTGGATTCAATCGGGATACGCAGTATTTT
>TRBJ2-5|NA|TRBV23-1|NA
CARMTLKYRETQYF
TGCGCCAGGATGACCTTGAAGTATAGGGAGACCCAGTACTTC
>TRBJ1-2|TRBD1|TRBV29-1|NA
CSVSTPRDRVRHGYTF
TGCAGCGTTTCAACTCCCCGGGACAGAGTACGACATGGCTACACCTTC
>TRBJ2-7|TRBD2|TRBV4-3|NA
CASSQLTSGYEQYF
TGCGCCAGCAGCCAACTCACTAGCGGCTACGAGCAGTACTTC
>TRBJ2-5|TRBD2|TRBV7-2|NA
CASSSSGVQETQYF
TGTGCCAGCAGCTCGAGCGGGGTACAAGAGACCCAGTACTTC
>TRBJ2-5|NA|TRBV29-1|once
CSGMGGQETQYF
TGCAGCGGCATGGGGGGACAAGAGACCCAGTACTTC
>TRBJ2-1|NA|TRBV5-1|NA
CASSLGAPSSYNEQFF
TGCGCCAGCAGCTTGGGGGCGCCTAGCTCCTACAATGAGCAGTTCTTC
>TRBJ2-3|TRBD2|TRBV7-2|NA
CASSLAGGSTDTQYF
TGTGCCAGCAGCTTAGCGGGAGGGAGCACAGATACGCAGTATTTT
>TRBJ2-7|NA|TRBV15|NA
CATSSLPTQGSYEQYF
TGTGCCACCAGCAGTCTCCCGACTCAGGGGAGCTACGAGCAGTACTTC
>TRBJ2-1|TRBD1|TRBV6-6|NA
CASSSTGTGTYNEQFF
TGTGCCAGCAGCTCCACCGGGACAGGGACCTACAATGAGCAGTTCTTC